This entry lists 27 T cell receptor beta chains sequenced from one sample in a study of cytomegalovirus exposure and HLA in healthy donors. Repertoires were generated with immunoSEQ multiplex PCR, while TCRdb's copy carries only in-frame clones and drops some. The table records some 190,000 clones, 86% of them present only once. Sequenced material: PBMCs. The source of these receptors is a man younger than 45 in good health and CMV-seropositive.

The chain carries TRBV6-5 and TRBJ2-7; weak D call: TRBD2 (5 bases). V lost 6 bases to trimming and J lost 2 bases, with 11 bases between them. Germline V lookup: CDR1 MNHEY, CDR2 SVGAGI. The CDR3 sequence is 13 residues long. CDR3 sequence: CASSSGIPYEQYF. The DNA for the CDR3 is TGTGCCAGCAGCTCGGGGATACCCTACGAGCAGTACTTC.

This clone appeared a few times. This sequence joins TRBV2 and TRBJ1-1; D remains unclear. The V end was cut by 2 bases, the J end by 0 bases, with 13 bases between. This CDR3 is 16 amino acids long. Germline V gene sequence: CDR1 SNHLY, CDR2 FYNNEI. The CDR3 DNA reads as TGTGCCAGCAGTGAAAGTTGGACGGGTTTGAACACTGAAGCTTTCTTT. It yields the protein CASSESWTGLNTEAFF.

V gene TRBV2 combines with J gene TRBJ2-2; 8 bases match TRBD2. Germline trimming cut 11 bases from V and 6 bases from J; bases unmatched to any gene: 17. Germline V gene sequence: CDR1 SNHLY, CDR2 FYNNEI. There are 16 residues in the CDR3. CDR3 protein: CAAGGAGEVDAGELFF. CDR3 DNA: TGTGCCGCGGGGGGAGCGGGAGAGGTAGATGCCGGGGAGCTGTTTTTT.

The chain carries TRBV5-1 and TRBJ2-7; 9 bases are a match to TRBD2. The CDR3 covers 16 residues. From germline, CDR1 is SGHRS and CDR2 YFSETQ. J was trimmed by 2 bases and V by 0 bases; bases with no gene match: 6. The CDR3 region has the DNA TGCGCCAGCAGCTTGGGCGGGGGGGCCGGCGCCTACGAGCAGTACTTC. This encodes CASSLGGGAGAYEQYF.

The chain combines TRBV28 with TRBJ2-7, with 8 bases identical to TRBD2. The germline CDR1 and CDR2 sequences are MDHEN and SYDVKM. Losses at the gene ends were 1 base for V and 0 bases for J; bases not matched to a gene: 2. The CDR3 consists of 15 residues. In DNA form, the CDR3 reads TGTGCCAGCAGTTTATTCGGGGGGGCCTCCTACGAGCAGTACTTC. Translating it yields CASSLFGGASYEQYF.

The chain has TRBV6-1 and TRBJ2-5, with D perhaps TRBD2 (6 bases). This CDR3 is 15 amino acids long. V was clipped by 7 bases and J by 2 bases, with 17 bases between them. Germline assignment: CDR1 MNHNS and CDR2 SASEGT. The CDR3 bases are TGTGCCAGCACAAGGTTTAGCGGTGCGCAAGAGACCCAGTACTTC. Translating gives CASTRFSGAQETQYF.

This clone has a single count. The chain recombines TRBV14 with TRBJ2-3, with D perhaps TRBD1 (6 bases). The V end was cut by 4 bases, the J end by 2 bases, with 16 bases between. The CDR3 length is 16 residues. Germline V gene lookup returns CDR1 SGHDN and CDR2 FVKESK. CDR3 nucleotides: TGTGCCAGCAGCCGGCCCTGGGGGCTTGACACAGATACGCAGTATTTT. This sequence encodes CASSRPWGLDTDTQYF.

This clone has just one count. V usage is TRBV6-5 and J usage is TRBJ2-1; TRBD2 matches 12 bases. Germline CDR1 reads MNHEY; CDR2 reads SVGAGI. The length of the CDR3 is 16 residues. V was pared by 2 bases and J by 4 bases, with 3 bases of the junction left unmatched. The CDR3 sequence is CASSYLAGGSYNEQFF. The CDR3 DNA reads TGTGCCAGCAGTTACCTAGCGGGGGGGAGTTACAATGAGCAGTTCTTC.

The rearrangement joins TRBV5-1 to TRBJ2-3, with TRBD2 matching 9 bases. V shed 0 bases, J shed 2 bases, and the junction held 16 bases outside the gene matches. The CDR3 covers 20 residues. Germline lookup yields CDR1 SGHRS and CDR2 YFSETQ. The CDR3: CASSLAGRVIAGAVTDTQYF. The CDR3 DNA reads as TGCGCCAGCAGCTTGGCGGGCAGAGTAATAGCGGGAGCCGTCACAGATACGCAGTATTTT.

The rearrangement joins TRBV6-1 to TRBJ1-3; D unresolved. CDR1 and CDR2 (germline): MNHNS, SASEGT. The CDR3 extends over 15 amino acids. With 1 base removed from V and 4 bases from J, the gap between germline ends came to 11 bases. The CDR3 sequence is CASSEVWETGNTIYF. In DNA, the CDR3 is TGTGCCAGCAGTGAAGTCTGGGAGACAGGAAACACCATATATTTT.

V usage is TRBV28 and J usage is TRBJ1-1; possibly TRBD1 for D (5 bases). The CDR3 totals 14 residues. CDR1 is MDHEN, CDR2 SYDVKM, per germline. The V gene lost 7 bases and the J gene lost 5 bases, with 17 bases spanning the gap. CDR3 residues: CASTYSSKGTEAFF. Here the CDR3 DNA reads TGTGCCAGCACCTACAGCTCCAAGGGGACTGAAGCTTTCTTT.

The gene calls are TRBV14 and TRBJ2-7; D gene uncertain. Germline V lookup: CDR1 SGHDN, CDR2 FVKESK. V was trimmed by 1 base and J by 7 bases, leaving 8 bases between them. This CDR3 comprises 12 residues. CDR3 DNA sequence: TGTGCCAGCAGCCAAGTTGGGCGAGAGCAGTACTTC. This encodes CASSQVGREQYF.

The chain couples TRBV15 to TRBJ2-7, with D maybe TRBD1 (5 bases). Germline CDR1 LNHNV, CDR2 YYDKDF (reference sequence). V was clipped by 7 bases and J by 3 bases, with 13 bases between them. The CDR3 length is 13 residues. In DNA, the CDR3 is TGTGCCACCAACGTGGGGCCTGGCTACGAGCAGTACTTC. Its protein product is CATNVGPGYEQYF.

This sequence joins TRBV19 and TRBJ2-2; D could derive from TRBD1 or TRBD2 (5 bases each). The CDR3 has 15 amino acids. Germline V gene data show CDR1 as LNHDA and CDR2 as SQIVND (reference sequence). V shed 0 bases and J shed 5 bases, with 10 bases lying between them. DNA of the CDR3: TGTGCCAGTAGTATAGAGGTGTGGGGGACCGGGGAGCTGTTTTTT. Its protein is CASSIEVWGTGELFF.

The chain couples TRBV7-9 to TRBJ2-7; D remains ambiguous. The CDR3 spans 14 residues. Between the trimmed V and J ends, which lost 4 bases and 4 bases, there was a span of 14 bases. CDR1 and CDR2 (germline): SEHNR, FQNEAQ (reference sequence). Written as DNA, the CDR3 is TGTGCCAGCAGCTCCCCAGTAAGGCAGTACGAGCAGTACTTC. This sequence encodes CASSSPVRQYEQYF.

V gene TRBV6-1 combines with J gene TRBJ2-7; D remains ambiguous. Germline values: CDR1 MNHNS, CDR2 SASEGT. V lost 4 bases and J lost 5, with 15 bases in between. The CDR3 runs 14 residues. The CDR3 reads CASSARRDNHEQYF. The DNA for the CDR3 is TGTGCCAGCAGTGCGAGAAGGGATAACCACGAGCAGTACTTC.

The genes are TRBV5-1 and TRBJ2-1; D gene ambiguous. The CDR3 totals 15 residues. Germline lookup yields CDR1 SGHRS and CDR2 YFSETQ. V lost 4 bases and J lost 8, with 19 bases in between. The chain's CDR3 is CASSGWPKVTYEQFF. The CDR3, as DNA: TGCGCCAGCAGCGGCTGGCCGAAAGTGACATATGAGCAGTTCTTC.

This sequence joins TRBV6-5 and TRBJ2-3, with unresolved D. Per germline, CDR1 MNHEY and CDR2 SVGAGI. This CDR3 spans 14 amino acids. The V and J ends lost 5 bases and 4 bases respectively, with 13 bases between them. The DNA of the CDR3 is TGTGCCAGCAGTCGGCCCCCGCGGCCAGATACGCAGTATTTT. This gives the protein CASSRPPRPDTQYF.

V is TRBV5-6 and J is TRBJ2-7; D not certain. V was clipped by 2 bases and J by 3 bases, with 9 bases between them. Germline V gene sequence: CDR1 SGHDT, CDR2 YYEEEE. CDR3 length: 13 residues. The CDR3 sequence is CASSFGNNYEQYF. CDR3 nucleotides: TGTGCCAGCAGCTTTGGAAACAACTACGAGCAGTACTTC.

This chain links TRBV6-6 with TRBJ2-3; a possible D gene is TRBD1 (5 bases). Germline V gene lookup returns CDR1 MNHNY and CDR2 SVGAGI (reference sequence). The CDR3 covers 16 residues. Trimming removed 2 bases at V and 1 base at J, with 13 bases between. The CDR3, as DNA: TGTGCCAGCAGTTACGGGGCCCGGCTGGGCACAGATACGCAGTATTTT. Residues: CASSYGARLGTDTQYF.

This chain links TRBV27 with TRBJ2-7; TRBD1 aligns across 8 bases. This CDR3 has 14 residues. V was pared by 4 bases and J by 7 bases, with 9 bases of the junction left unmatched. The germline V gene has CDR1 MNHEY and CDR2 SMNVEV (reference sequence). The CDR3 loop is CASSSGQGQREQYF. The CDR3 coding sequence is TGTGCCAGCAGTTCAGGACAGGGTCAACGGGAGCAGTACTTC.

This chain links TRBV7-9 with TRBJ2-7; D call uncertain. V lost 4 bases and J lost 2, with 15 bases in between. From germline, CDR1 is SEHNR and CDR2 FQNEAQ (reference sequence). This CDR3 contains 15 residues. The CDR3 sequence is CASSSLRLAPYEQYF. The CDR3 nucleotides are TGTGCCAGCAGCTCCTTGCGACTTGCACCCTACGAGCAGTACTTC.

The CDR3 sequence is CASSDGGSSYEQYF. Here the CDR3 DNA reads TGTGCCAGCAGTGATGGCGGTAGCTCCTACGAGCAGTACTTC. V gene TRBV25-1 combines with J gene TRBJ2-7; D unclear. From germline, CDR1 is MGHDK and CDR2 SYGVNS. The CDR3 has 14 amino acids. V was pared by 3 bases and J by 0 bases, with 9 bases between.

The V call is TRBV9, the J call TRBJ2-7, with D unclear. Germline lookup yields CDR1 SGDLS and CDR2 YYNGEE. This CDR3 has 13 residues. Between the trimmed V and J ends, which lost 3 bases and 0 bases, there was a span of 7 bases. CDR3 protein: CASSAEASYEQYF. DNA of the CDR3: TGTGCCAGCAGCGCCGAGGCCTCCTACGAGCAGTACTTC.

The chain is built from TRBV28 and TRBJ2-7, with D possibly TRBD1 on 6 matching bases. This CDR3 contains 14 residues. The germline V and J ends were trimmed by 6 bases and 4 bases, with 16 bases remaining between them. CDR1 and CDR2 (germline): MDHEN, SYDVKM. The CDR3 is CASRLQGSGYEQYF. The CDR3, as DNA: TGTGCCAGCAGATTACAGGGATCGGGGTACGAGCAGTACTTC.

The chain uses TRBV5-1 and TRBJ2-2; possibly TRBD1 for D (5 bases). This CDR3 comprises 14 residues. Germline CDR1 reads SGHRS; CDR2 reads YFSETQ. Trimming removed 0 bases at V and 6 bases at J, with 9 bases between. CDR3 nucleotides: TGCGCCAGCAGCTTGGTAGGGGTCGCCGGGGAGCTGTTTTTT. Encoded protein: CASSLVGVAGELFF.

The rearrangement uses TRBV6-5 and TRBJ2-2, with TRBD2 matching 7 bases. CDR3 length equals 12 residues. The germline gives CDR1 MNHEY, CDR2 SVGAGI. Losses at the gene ends were 8 bases for V and 4 bases for J; bases not matched to a gene: 1. This CDR3 reads CASERGTGELFF. The CDR3 coding sequence is TGTGCCAGCGAGCGGGGCACCGGGGAGCTGTTTTTT.